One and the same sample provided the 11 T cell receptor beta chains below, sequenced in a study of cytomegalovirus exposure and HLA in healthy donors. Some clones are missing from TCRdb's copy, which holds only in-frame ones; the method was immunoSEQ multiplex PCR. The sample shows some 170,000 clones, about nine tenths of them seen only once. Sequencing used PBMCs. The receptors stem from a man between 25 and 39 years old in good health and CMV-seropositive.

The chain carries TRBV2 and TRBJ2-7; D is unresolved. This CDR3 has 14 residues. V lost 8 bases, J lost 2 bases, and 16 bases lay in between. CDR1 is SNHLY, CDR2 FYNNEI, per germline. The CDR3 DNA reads TGTGCCAGCGAACCAGATAGAGTCCCCTACGAGCAGTACTTC. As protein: CASEPDRVPYEQYF.

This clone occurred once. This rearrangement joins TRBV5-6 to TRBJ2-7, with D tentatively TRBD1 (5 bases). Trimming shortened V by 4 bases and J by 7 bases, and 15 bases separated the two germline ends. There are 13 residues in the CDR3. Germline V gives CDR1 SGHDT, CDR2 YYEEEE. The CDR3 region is CASSVLGAAEQYF. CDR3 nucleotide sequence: TGTGCCAGCAGCGTTCTAGGGGCCGCGGAGCAGTACTTC.

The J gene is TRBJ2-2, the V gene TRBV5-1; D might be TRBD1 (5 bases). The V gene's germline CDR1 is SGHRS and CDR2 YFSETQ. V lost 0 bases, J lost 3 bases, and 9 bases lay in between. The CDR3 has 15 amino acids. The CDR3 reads CASSLGIQDTGELFF. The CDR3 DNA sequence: TGCGCCAGCAGCTTGGGTATACAGGACACCGGGGAGCTGTTTTTT.

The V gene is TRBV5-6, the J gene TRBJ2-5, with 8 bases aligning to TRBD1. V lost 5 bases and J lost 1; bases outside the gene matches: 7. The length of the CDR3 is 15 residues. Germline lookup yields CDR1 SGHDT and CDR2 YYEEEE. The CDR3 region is CASRPKGQVQETQYF. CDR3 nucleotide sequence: TGTGCCAGCAGACCTAAGGGACAGGTCCAAGAGACCCAGTACTTC.

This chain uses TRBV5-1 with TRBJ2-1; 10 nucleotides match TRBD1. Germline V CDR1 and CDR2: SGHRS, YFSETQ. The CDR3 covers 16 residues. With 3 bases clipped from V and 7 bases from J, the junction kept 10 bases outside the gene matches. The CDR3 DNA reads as TGCGCCAGCAGCTGGCAGGGGACAGGGGTGGGTAATGAGCAGTTCTTC. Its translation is CASSWQGTGVGNEQFF.

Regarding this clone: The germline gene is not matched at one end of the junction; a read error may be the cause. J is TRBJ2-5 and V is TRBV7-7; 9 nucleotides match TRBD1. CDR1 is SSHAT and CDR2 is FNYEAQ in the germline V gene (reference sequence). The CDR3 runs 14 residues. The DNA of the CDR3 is TGTGCTAGCAGCTTAGAGGGGACAGGGAAGACCCAGTACTTC. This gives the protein CASSLEGTGKTQYF.

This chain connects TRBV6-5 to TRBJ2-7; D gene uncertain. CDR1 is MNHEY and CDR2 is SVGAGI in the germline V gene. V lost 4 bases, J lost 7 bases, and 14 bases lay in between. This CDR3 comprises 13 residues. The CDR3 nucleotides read TGTGCCAGCAGTTTAACAGAGTCCTCTGAGCAGTACTTC. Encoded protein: CASSLTESSEQYF.

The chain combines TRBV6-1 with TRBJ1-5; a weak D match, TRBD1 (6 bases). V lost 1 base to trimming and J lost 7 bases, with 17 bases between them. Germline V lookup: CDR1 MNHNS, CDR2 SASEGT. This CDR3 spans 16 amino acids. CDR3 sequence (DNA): TGTGCCAGCAGTGAAGACGGTTACAGGGTCGGCCAGCCCCAGCATTTT. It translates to CASSEDGYRVGQPQHF.

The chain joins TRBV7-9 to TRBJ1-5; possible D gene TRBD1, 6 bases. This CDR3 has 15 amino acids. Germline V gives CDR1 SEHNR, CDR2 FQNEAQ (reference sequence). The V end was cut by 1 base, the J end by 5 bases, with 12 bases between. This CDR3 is CASSLGTGLDQPQHF. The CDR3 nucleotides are TGTGCCAGCAGCTTAGGTACAGGGTTAGATCAGCCCCAGCATTTT.

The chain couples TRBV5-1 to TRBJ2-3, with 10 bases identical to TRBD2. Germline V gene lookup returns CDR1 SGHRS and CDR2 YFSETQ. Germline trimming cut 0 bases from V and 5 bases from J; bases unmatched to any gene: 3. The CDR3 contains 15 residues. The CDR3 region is CASSLGVAGGDTQYF. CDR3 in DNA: TGCGCCAGCAGCTTGGGAGTAGCGGGAGGAGATACGCAGTATTTT. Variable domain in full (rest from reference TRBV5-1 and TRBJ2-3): KAGVTQTPRYLIKTRGQQVTLSCSPISGHRSVSWYQQTPGQGLQFLFEYFSETQRNKGNFPGRFSGRQFSNSRSEMNVSTLELGDSALYLCASSLGVAGGDTQYFGPGTRLTVL.

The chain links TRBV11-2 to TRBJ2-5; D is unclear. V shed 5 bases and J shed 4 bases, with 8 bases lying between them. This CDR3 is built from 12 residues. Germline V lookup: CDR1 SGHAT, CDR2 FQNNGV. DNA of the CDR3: TGTGCCAGCAGCCGCCCCCGAGAGACCCAGTACTTC. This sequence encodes CASSRPRETQYF.